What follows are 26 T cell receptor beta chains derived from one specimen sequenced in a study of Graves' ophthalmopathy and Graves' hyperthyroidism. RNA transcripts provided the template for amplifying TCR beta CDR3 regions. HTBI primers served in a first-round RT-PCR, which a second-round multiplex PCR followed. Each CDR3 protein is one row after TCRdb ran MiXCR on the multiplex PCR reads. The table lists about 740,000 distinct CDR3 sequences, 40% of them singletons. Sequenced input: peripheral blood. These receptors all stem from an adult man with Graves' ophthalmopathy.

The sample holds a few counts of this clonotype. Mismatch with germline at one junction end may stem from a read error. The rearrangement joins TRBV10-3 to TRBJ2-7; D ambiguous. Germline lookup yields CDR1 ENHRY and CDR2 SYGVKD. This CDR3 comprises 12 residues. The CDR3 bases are TGTGCCAGCAGTTCCCCCCGTTGGGAGCAGTACTTC. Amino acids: CASSSPRWEQYF.

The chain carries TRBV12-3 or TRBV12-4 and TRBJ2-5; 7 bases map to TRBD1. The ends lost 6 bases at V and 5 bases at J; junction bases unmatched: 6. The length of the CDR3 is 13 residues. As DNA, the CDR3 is TGTGCCAGCAGCGGGACAGTTTTTGAGACCCAGTACTTC. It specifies CASSGTVFETQYF.

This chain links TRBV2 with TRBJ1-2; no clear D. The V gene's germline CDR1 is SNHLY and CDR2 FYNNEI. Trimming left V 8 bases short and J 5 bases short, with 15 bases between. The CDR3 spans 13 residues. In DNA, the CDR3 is TGTGCCAGCGTTGAGGCGCCCGCTTATGGCTACACCTTC. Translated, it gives CASVEAPAYGYTF.

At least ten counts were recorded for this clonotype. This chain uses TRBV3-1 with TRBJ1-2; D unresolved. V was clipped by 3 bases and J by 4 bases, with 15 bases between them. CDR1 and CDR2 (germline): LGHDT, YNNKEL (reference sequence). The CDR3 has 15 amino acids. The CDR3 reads CASSHRSRERYGYTF. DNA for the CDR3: TGTGCCAGCAGCCATCGCTCAAGGGAGCGCTATGGCTACACCTTC.

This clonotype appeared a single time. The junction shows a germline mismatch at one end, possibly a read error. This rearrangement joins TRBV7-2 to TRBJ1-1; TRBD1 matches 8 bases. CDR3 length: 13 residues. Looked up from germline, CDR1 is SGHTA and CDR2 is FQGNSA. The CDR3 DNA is TGTGCCGGCAGCCTTGACAGGGGCAGTGAAGCTTTCTTT. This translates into CAGSLDRGSEAFF.

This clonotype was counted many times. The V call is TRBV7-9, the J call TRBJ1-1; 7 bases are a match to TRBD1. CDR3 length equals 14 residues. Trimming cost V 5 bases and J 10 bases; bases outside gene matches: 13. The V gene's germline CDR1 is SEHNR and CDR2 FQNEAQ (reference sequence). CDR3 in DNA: TGTGCCAGCAGCCCACAGGGGCTCCCCTCGCCAGCTTTCTTT. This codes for CASSPQGLPSPAFF. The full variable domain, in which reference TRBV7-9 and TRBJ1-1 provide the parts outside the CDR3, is DTGVSQNPRHKITKRGQNVTFRCDPISEHNRLYWYRQTLGQGPEFLTYFQNEAQLEKSRLLSDRFSAERPKGSFSTLEIQRTEQGDSAMYLCASSPQGLPSPAFFGQGTRLTVV.

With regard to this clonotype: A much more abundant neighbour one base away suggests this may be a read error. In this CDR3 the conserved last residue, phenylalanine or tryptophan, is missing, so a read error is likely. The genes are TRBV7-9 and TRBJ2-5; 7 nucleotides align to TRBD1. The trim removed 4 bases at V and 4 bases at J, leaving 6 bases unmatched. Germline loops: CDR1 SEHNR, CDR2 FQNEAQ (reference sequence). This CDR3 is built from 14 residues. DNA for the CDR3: TGTGCCAGCAGCTCCTGGACAGGAGGAGAGACCCAGTACGTC. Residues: CASSSWTGGETQYV.

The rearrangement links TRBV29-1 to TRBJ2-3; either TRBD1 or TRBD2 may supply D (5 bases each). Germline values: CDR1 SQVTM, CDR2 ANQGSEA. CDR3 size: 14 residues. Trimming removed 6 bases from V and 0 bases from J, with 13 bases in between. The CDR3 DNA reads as TGCAGCGTGGATCCTGGGGGTAGCACAGATACGCAGTATTTT. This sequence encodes CSVDPGGSTDTQYF.

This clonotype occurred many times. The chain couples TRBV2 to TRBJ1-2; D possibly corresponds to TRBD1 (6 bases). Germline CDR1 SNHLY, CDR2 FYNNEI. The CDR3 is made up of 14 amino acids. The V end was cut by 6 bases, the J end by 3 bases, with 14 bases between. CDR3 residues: CASSPQGGDYGYTF. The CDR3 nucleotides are TGTGCCAGCAGCCCACAGGGAGGTGACTATGGCTACACCTTC.

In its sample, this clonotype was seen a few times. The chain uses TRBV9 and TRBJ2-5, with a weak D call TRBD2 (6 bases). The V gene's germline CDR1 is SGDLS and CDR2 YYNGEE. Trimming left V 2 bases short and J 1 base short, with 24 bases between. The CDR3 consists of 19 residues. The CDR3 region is CASSVASFSGRGPQETQYF. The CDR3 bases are TGTGCCAGCAGCGTTGCGTCGTTCTCGGGGCGGGGACCCCAAGAGACCCAGTACTTC.

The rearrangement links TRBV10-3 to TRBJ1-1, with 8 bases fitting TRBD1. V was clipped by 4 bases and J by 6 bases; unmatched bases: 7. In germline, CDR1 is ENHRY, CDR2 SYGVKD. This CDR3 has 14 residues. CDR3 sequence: CAISAGQETAEAFF. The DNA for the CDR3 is TGTGCCATCAGTGCGGGACAGGAGACCGCTGAAGCTTTCTTT.

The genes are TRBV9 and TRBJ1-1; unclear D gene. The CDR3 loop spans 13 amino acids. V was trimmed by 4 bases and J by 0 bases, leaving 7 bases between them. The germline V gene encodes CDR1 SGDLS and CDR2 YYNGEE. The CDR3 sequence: CASSQTLNTEAFF. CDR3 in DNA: TGTGCCAGCAGCCAAACATTGAACACTGAAGCTTTCTTT.

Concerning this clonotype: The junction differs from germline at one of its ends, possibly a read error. CDR3 nucleotides: TGCGCCAGCAGCCCTGTTGCGCAGTACTTC. Translation gives CASSPVAQYF. The chain employs TRBV7-2 and TRBJ2-7; D unclear. The length of the CDR3 is 10 residues. From germline, CDR1 is SGHTA and CDR2 FQGNSA.

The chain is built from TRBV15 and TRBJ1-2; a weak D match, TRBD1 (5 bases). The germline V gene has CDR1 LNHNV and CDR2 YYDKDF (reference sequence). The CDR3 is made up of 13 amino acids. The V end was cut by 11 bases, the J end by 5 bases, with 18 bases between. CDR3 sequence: CAWSVNRQYGYTF. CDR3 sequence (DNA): TGTGCCTGGAGTGTTAACAGGCAATATGGCTACACCTTC.

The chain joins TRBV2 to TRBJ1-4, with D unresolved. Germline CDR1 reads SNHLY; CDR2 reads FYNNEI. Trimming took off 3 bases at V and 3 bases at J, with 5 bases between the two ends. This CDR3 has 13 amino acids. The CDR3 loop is CASSDQPNEKLFF. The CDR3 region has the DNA TGTGCCAGCAGTGACCAGCCTAATGAAAAACTGTTTTTT.

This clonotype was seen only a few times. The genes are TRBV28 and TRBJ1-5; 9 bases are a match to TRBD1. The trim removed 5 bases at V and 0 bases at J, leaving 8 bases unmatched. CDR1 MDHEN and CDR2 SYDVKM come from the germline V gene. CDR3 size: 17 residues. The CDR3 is CASSPSTGGYSNQPQHF. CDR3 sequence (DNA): TGTGCCAGCAGTCCCTCGACAGGGGGATATAGCAATCAGCCCCAGCATTTT.

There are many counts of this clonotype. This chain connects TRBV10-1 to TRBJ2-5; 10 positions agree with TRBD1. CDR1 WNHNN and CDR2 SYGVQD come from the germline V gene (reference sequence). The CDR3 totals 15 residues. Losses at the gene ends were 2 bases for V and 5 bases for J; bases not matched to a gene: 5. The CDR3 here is CASSEGDRGLETQYF. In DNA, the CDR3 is TGCGCCAGCAGTGAGGGGGACAGGGGATTGGAGACCCAGTACTTC.

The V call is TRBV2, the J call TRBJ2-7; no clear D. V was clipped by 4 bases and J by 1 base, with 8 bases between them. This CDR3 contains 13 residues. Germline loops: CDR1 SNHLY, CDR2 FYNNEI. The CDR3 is CASSARSSYEQYF. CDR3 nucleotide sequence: TGTGCCAGCAGTGCGCGAAGTTCCTACGAGCAGTACTTC.

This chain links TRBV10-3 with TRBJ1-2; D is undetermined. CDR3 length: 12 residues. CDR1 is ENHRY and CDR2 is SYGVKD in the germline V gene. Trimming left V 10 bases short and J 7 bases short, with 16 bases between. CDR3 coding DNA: TGTGCCACACAAATTGGGTGGTCTGGCTACACCTTC. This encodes CATQIGWSGYTF.

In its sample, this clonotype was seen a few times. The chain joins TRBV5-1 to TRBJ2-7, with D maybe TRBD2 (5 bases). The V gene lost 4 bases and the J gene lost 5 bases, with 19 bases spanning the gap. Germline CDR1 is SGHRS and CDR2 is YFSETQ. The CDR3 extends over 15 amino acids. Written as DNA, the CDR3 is TGCGCCAGCAGCCAAGGCCTAGGGAGTGCCCACGAGCAGTACTTC. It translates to CASSQGLGSAHEQYF.

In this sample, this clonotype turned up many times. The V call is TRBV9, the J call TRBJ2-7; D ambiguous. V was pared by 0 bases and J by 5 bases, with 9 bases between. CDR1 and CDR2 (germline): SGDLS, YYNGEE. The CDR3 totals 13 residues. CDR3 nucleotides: TGTGCCAGCAGCGTAGTAGTAGGCCACGAGCAGTACTTC. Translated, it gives CASSVVVGHEQYF.

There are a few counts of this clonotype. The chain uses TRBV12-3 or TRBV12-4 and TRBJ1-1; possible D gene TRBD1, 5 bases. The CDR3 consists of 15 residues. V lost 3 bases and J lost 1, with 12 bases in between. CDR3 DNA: TGTGCCAGCAGTTTGACCACAACAGGGAACACTGAAGCTTTCTTT. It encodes CASSLTTTGNTEAFF.

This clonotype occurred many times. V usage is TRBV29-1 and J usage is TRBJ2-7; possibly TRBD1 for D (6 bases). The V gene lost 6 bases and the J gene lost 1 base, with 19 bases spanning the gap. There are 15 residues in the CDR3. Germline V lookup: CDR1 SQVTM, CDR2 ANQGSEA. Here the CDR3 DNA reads TGCAGCGTCGTGTCGGGGACATACTCATCCTACGAGCAGTACTTC. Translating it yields CSVVSGTYSSYEQYF.

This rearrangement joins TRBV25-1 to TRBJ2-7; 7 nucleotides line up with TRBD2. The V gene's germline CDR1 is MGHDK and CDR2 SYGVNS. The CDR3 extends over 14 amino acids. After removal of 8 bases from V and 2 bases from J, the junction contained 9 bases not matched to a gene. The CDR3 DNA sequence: TGTGCCAGCTTCTGGACTGCGGGAGCCTACGAGCAGTACTTC. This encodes CASFWTAGAYEQYF.

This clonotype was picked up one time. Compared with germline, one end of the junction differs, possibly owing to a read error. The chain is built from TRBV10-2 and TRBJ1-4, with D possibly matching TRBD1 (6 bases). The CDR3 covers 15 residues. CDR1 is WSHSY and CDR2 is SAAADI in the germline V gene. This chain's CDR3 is CASRKGRGVDEKLLF. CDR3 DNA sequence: TGCGCCAGCAGGAAGGGCAGGGGCGTTGACGAAAAACTGCTTTTT.

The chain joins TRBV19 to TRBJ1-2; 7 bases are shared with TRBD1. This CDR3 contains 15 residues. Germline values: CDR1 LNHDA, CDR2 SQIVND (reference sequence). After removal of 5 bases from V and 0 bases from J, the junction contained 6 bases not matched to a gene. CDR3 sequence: CASSPSTGTNYGYTF. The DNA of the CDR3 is TGTGCCAGTAGTCCTTCGACAGGGACTAACTATGGCTACACCTTC.